This T cell receptor (beta chain) emerged from a study of blood T cell repertoires in COVID-19. Overall study context: From T cells, B-cell-depleted T cells, or PBMCs came the material, which was cDNA or gDNA.

Only in-frame clones appear in the TCRdb table, and some are missing; sequencing was by immunoSEQ multiplex PCR. The sample has roughly 120,000 clones; around 90% are singletons. J lost 5 bases, V lost 11 bases, and 5 bases had no gene match. CDR3 length: 13 residues. Per the germline V gene, CDR1 is LGHDT and CDR2 is YNNKEL (reference sequence). Seattle enrolled patients during active infection and tracked them longitudinally. The receptor comes from a man aged 55 to 69 with COVID-19, enrolled during active disease. The rearrangement uses TRBV3-1 (or the pseudogene TRBV3-2) and TRBJ2-3; 12 bases line up with TRBD2. Sequenced sample: peripheral blood. CDR3 nucleotide sequence: TGTGCCTCTAGCGGGAGGGCCGAAGATACGCAGTATTTT. It translates to CASSGRAEDTQYF.